This T cell receptor (beta chain) comes out of a study of T cell repertoires in cytomegalovirus infection. Study as a whole: Both a matching HLA type and CMV infection were indicated by public TCR beta signatures. Study-level results: In two of eight donors, the top clonotype was HLA-C-restricted CMV-specific.

V was cut by 5 bases and J by 2 bases, with 16 bases left in between. Germline V gene sequence: CDR1 MNHEY, CDR2 SVGAGI. This CDR3 has 15 residues. Each CDR3 protein gets one entry after TCRdb re-called the reads with MiXCR. In the table there are approximately 500,000 distinct CDR3 sequences, around 11% of which are singletons. Of note for this clonotype: Its antigen is not known.

The sequence derives from a human donor in good health (CMV status not recorded). Some clones in this sample may be carry-over from other donors' samples. V is TRBV6-5 and J is TRBJ2-7, with a tentative D call TRBD1 (6 bases). The sample taken for sequencing was PBMCs. The CDR3 is CASSRQAQPTYEQYF. The DNA for the CDR3 is TGTGCCAGCAGTAGACAGGCTCAACCTACCTACGAGCAGTACTTC.